The 32 T cell receptor beta chains given below trace back to one sample, sequenced in a study of cytomegalovirus exposure and HLA in healthy donors. The protocol was immunoSEQ multiplex PCR, while the TCRdb copy is restricted to in-frame clones and leaves out a portion. This sample carries about 150,000 clones, around nine tenths of them seen once, and the ten largest clones take about 20%. Specimen: PBMCs. These receptors all stem from a man younger than 30 in good health and CMV-seropositive.

This rearrangement joins TRBV18 to TRBJ1-5, with D possibly TRBD1 on 6 matching bases. CDR3 length: 13 residues. The V gene's germline CDR1 is KGHSH and CDR2 LQKENI. Trimming stripped 3 bases from V and 9 bases from J, with 12 bases between. CDR3 region: CASSPGGPAPQHF. CDR3 DNA sequence: TGTGCCAGCTCACCGGGGGGGCCAGCGCCCCAGCATTTT.

J is TRBJ2-3 and V is TRBV9; D may be TRBD2 (6 bases). This CDR3 spans 15 amino acids. V was cut by 5 bases and J by 0 bases, with 13 bases left in between. Germline assignment: CDR1 SGDLS and CDR2 YYNGEE. The CDR3 loop reads CASRGGAGSTDTQYF. The CDR3 nucleotides are TGTGCCAGCAGGGGGGGAGCGGGTAGCACAGATACGCAGTATTTT.

This rearrangement joins TRBV7-2 to TRBJ2-1, with 8 bases that match TRBD2. J was trimmed by 5 bases and V by 10 bases; bases with no gene match: 25. CDR1 SGHTA and CDR2 FQGNSA come from the germline V gene. The CDR3 is 19 amino acids. Here the CDR3 DNA reads TGTGCCACGGATGACCGAGGGGCCCGTGAGCGGGGGCCCCACAATGAGCAGTTCTTC. Protein sequence: CATDDRGARERGPHNEQFF.

The chain joins TRBV7-6 to TRBJ2-1; weak D call: TRBD2 (5 bases). Per the germline V gene, CDR1 is SGHVS and CDR2 is FNYEAQ. The V and J ends lost 4 bases and 2 bases respectively, with 15 bases between them. The CDR3 is made up of 16 amino acids. Here the CDR3 DNA reads TGTGCCAGCAGCTCCAAACTAGGGCGGGCCTACAATGAGCAGTTCTTC. The encoded protein is CASSSKLGRAYNEQFF.

The chain carries TRBV4-1 and TRBJ2-1; 9 bases align to TRBD1. V shed 0 bases and J 15 bases; nucleotides not matched to a gene: 6. The V gene's germline CDR1 is MGHRA and CDR2 YSYEKL. The CDR3 spans 13 residues. In nucleotides, the CDR3 is TGCGCCAGCAGCCAAGATAGCCGGGACAGGGCGTTCTTC. This encodes CASSQDSRDRAFF.

Written as DNA, the CDR3 is TGCGCCAGCAGCTTACAGGGGGACCGCACAGATACGCAGTATTTT. Protein sequence: CASSLQGDRTDTQYF. This chain links TRBV5-1 with TRBJ2-3; the match to TRBD1 covers 8 bases. Germline CDR1 reads SGHRS; CDR2 reads YFSETQ. J was trimmed by 1 base and V by 2 bases; bases with no gene match: 3. The CDR3 extends over 15 amino acids.

The rearrangement links TRBV19 to TRBJ1-6; tentatively, D is TRBD1 (5 bases). The germline V gene has CDR1 LNHDA and CDR2 SQIVND (reference sequence). This CDR3 is built from 11 residues. V was trimmed by 3 bases and J by 14 bases, leaving 8 bases between them. CDR3 DNA: TGTGCCAGTAGTATGGGGGGATCCCTCCACTTT. Translating it yields CASSMGGSLHF.

CDR3 residues: CASSPWTGRTEAFF. The CDR3 DNA reads as TGTGCCAGCAGTCCTTGGACAGGGCGGACTGAAGCTTTCTTT. This chain links TRBV28 with TRBJ1-1; TRBD1 matches 8 bases. V shed 5 bases, J shed 5 bases, and the junction held 7 bases outside the gene matches. The germline V gene has CDR1 MDHEN and CDR2 SYDVKM. The CDR3 loop spans 14 amino acids.

This clone appeared a few times. Other nucleotide sequences from this sample produce the same CDR3. This sequence joins TRBV7-9 and TRBJ1-1, with D possibly matching TRBD1 (5 bases). This CDR3 comprises 14 residues. Trimming pared 1 base from V and 5 bases from J, leaving 11 bases between. The germline gives CDR1 SEHNR, CDR2 FQNEAQ (reference sequence). CDR3 loop: CASSLETVGTEAFF. The DNA of the CDR3 is TGTGCCAGCAGCTTAGAGACAGTGGGAACTGAAGCTTTCTTT.

This chain links TRBV18 with TRBJ1-5, with TRBD1 identical over 8 bases. This CDR3 region has 15 residues. Per germline, CDR1 KGHSH and CDR2 LQKENI. The V and J ends lost 5 bases and 7 bases, in that order; junction bases with no gene match: 10. The CDR3 sequence is CASSSRQGSGQPQHF. The CDR3 bases are TGTGCCAGCTCATCCCGACAGGGGTCGGGACAGCCCCAGCATTTT.

This rearrangement joins TRBV7-9 to TRBJ2-2, with TRBD2 as a possible D gene (5 bases). Per germline, CDR1 SEHNR and CDR2 FQNEAQ (reference sequence). The CDR3 is made up of 17 amino acids. V gave up 3 bases and J gave up 1 base, with 15 bases separating them. The CDR3 region is CASSFAPFEGNTGELFF. The CDR3 DNA reads TGTGCCAGCAGCTTTGCCCCTTTTGAGGGGAACACCGGGGAGCTGTTTTTT.

The chain combines TRBV4-1 with TRBJ1-1; D gene unclear. This CDR3 spans 13 amino acids. Per germline, CDR1 MGHRA and CDR2 YSYEKL. The V end lost 1 base, the J end lost 3 bases, and 6 bases lay between the germline ends. The chain's CDR3 is CASSQGGYTEAFF. CDR3 nucleotides: TGCGCCAGCAGCCAAGGCGGTTACACTGAAGCTTTCTTT.

The rearrangement uses TRBV5-1 and TRBJ1-1; 8 nucleotides agree with TRBD1. The CDR3 totals 14 residues. The V gene end was trimmed by 9 bases and the J gene end by 0 bases; junction bases not matched to a gene: 7. Germline V gene data show CDR1 as SGHRS and CDR2 as YFSETQ. CDR3 in amino acids: CATNRGDLNTEAFF. The CDR3 nucleotides are TGCGCCACCAACAGGGGGGATCTGAACACTGAAGCTTTCTTT.

This sequence joins TRBV27 and TRBJ2-1, with TRBD1 matching over 9 bases. There are 18 residues in the CDR3. The trim removed 5 bases at V and 5 bases at J, leaving 16 bases unmatched. Germline V gene lookup returns CDR1 MNHEY and CDR2 SMNVEV (reference sequence). The CDR3 loop is CASSPLTWTGVGDNEQFF. CDR3 sequence (DNA): TGTGCCAGCAGTCCACTCACTTGGACAGGGGTTGGGGACAATGAGCAGTTCTTC.

The chain recombines TRBV30 with TRBJ2-1; tentatively, D is TRBD1 (6 bases). Germline values: CDR1 GTSNPN, CDR2 SVGIG (reference sequence). There are 14 residues in the CDR3. Between the trimmed V and J ends, which lost 2 bases and 2 bases, there was a span of 10 bases. CDR3 sequence reads: CAWSQGTPYNEQFF. The CDR3 DNA is TGTGCCTGGAGTCAGGGGACGCCCTACAATGAGCAGTTCTTC.

The J gene is TRBJ2-3, the V gene TRBV6-5; 12 positions match TRBD2. The ends lost 6 bases at V and 5 bases at J; junction bases unmatched: 6. Germline V gene data show CDR1 as MNHEY and CDR2 as SVGAGI. This CDR3 region has 15 residues. The CDR3 protein is CASRASGRAGDTQYF. CDR3 sequence (DNA): TGTGCCAGCAGAGCTAGCGGGAGGGCTGGAGATACGCAGTATTTT.

The chain uses TRBV7-9 and TRBJ2-1, with TRBD2 matching 7 bases. The CDR3 runs 15 residues. The V gene's germline CDR1 is SEHNR and CDR2 FQNEAQ (reference sequence). Trimming at V came to 5 bases and at J to 4 bases, leaving 8 bases not matched to a gene. CDR3 bases: TGTGCCAGCAGCCCGGGGAGGGCGGGTTACAATGAGCAGTTCTTC. Translated, it gives CASSPGRAGYNEQFF.

This rearrangement joins TRBV7-8 to TRBJ2-7, with D possibly matching TRBD2 (5 bases). The CDR3 extends over 13 amino acids. Germline CDR1 reads SGHVS; CDR2 reads FQNEAQ. The V end lost 5 bases, the J end lost 7 bases, and 15 bases lay between the germline ends. CDR3 sequence (DNA): TGTGCCAGCAGCCCTAGAGCGGCGTGGGAGCAGTACTTC. It yields the protein CASSPRAAWEQYF. Supplemented by reference TRBV7-8 and TRBJ2-7, the full variable domain reads GAGVSQSPRYKVAKRGQDVALRCDPISGHVSLFWYQQALGQGPEFLTYFQNEAQLDKSGLPSDRFFAERPEGSVSTLKIQRTQQEDSAVYLCASSPRAAWEQYFGPGTRLTVT.

The chain carries TRBV5-1 and TRBJ2-7; 9 bases map to TRBD2. V shed 1 base, J shed 5 bases, and the junction held 7 bases outside the gene matches. There are 15 residues in the CDR3. CDR1 and CDR2 (germline): SGHRS, YFSETQ. In DNA, the CDR3 is TGCGCCAGCAGCTTGAGGCTAGCGGGACCCCACGAGCAGTACTTC. Translation gives CASSLRLAGPHEQYF.

The V and J genes are TRBV5-6 and TRBJ2-7; 10 nucleotides agree with TRBD2. Trimming removed 0 bases from V and 8 bases from J; junction bases left unmatched: 5. The CDR3 covers 14 residues. The germline gives CDR1 SGHDT, CDR2 YYEEEE. CDR3 region: CASSLGAGGPQQYF. The CDR3, as DNA: TGTGCCAGCAGCTTGGGAGCGGGAGGGCCCCAGCAGTACTTC.

In the case of this clone: A much larger clone lies one base from this, so it may be a read error. This sequence joins TRBV5-7 and TRBJ2-7; TRBD1 aligns across 7 bases. TRBV5-7 is recorded as an ORF, its role being uncertain. CDR3 length equals 13 residues. The trim removed 4 bases at V and 5 bases at J, leaving 6 bases unmatched. In DNA, the CDR3 is TGTGCCAGCAGCCCGAACAGGGGTAACGAGCAGTACTTC. Protein sequence: CASSPNRGNEQYF.

The chain employs TRBV6-5 and TRBJ1-5; D is possibly TRBD1 (6 bases). The germline CDR1 and CDR2 sequences are MNHEY and SVGAGI. The CDR3 extends over 16 amino acids. The ends were cut back, 0 bases at V and 6 bases at J, with 15 bases in the middle. The CDR3 region has the DNA TGTGCCAGCAGTTACTCGAGGGTGACAGGCTCTCAGCCCCAGCATTTT. Amino acids: CASSYSRVTGSQPQHF.

The chain recombines TRBV4-3 with TRBJ2-7; D uncertain. The CDR3 length is 14 residues. The V and J ends lost 1 base and 0 bases respectively, with 7 bases between them. Germline loops: CDR1 LGHNA, CDR2 YSLEER. DNA for the CDR3: TGCGCCAGCAGCCAAGTCCGGAGCTCCTACGAGCAGTACTTC. It yields the protein CASSQVRSSYEQYF.

The chain has TRBV7-6 and TRBJ2-1, with D tentatively TRBD1 (6 bases). Germline CDR1 is SGHVS and CDR2 is FNYEAQ. V gave up 0 bases and J gave up 2 bases, with 8 bases separating them. The CDR3 is 15 amino acids. Written as DNA, the CDR3 is TGTGCCAGCAGCTTAGCAGGGGGTACCTACAATGAGCAGTTCTTC. It yields the protein CASSLAGGTYNEQFF. Full variable domain (missing parts from reference TRBV7-6 and TRBJ2-1): GAGVSQSPRYKVTKRGQDVALRCDPISGHVSLYWYRQALGQGPEFLTYFNYEAQQDKSGLPNDRFSAERPEGSISTLTIQRTEQRDSAMYRCASSLAGGTYNEQFFGPGTRLTVL.

The J gene is TRBJ2-2, the V gene TRBV5-1; possible D gene TRBD1, 6 bases. The CDR3 covers 16 residues. V was cut by 1 base and J by 2 bases, with 12 bases left in between. Germline CDR1 reads SGHRS; CDR2 reads YFSETQ. The CDR3 loop is CASSLSRTVNTGELFF. The DNA of the CDR3 is TGCGCCAGCAGCTTGAGTCGGACAGTTAACACCGGGGAGCTGTTTTTT. The variable domain in full, with the rest retrieved from reference TRBV5-1 and TRBJ2-2, is KAGVTQTPRYLIKTRGQQVTLSCSPISGHRSVSWYQQTPGQGLQFLFEYFSETQRNKGNFPGRFSGRQFSNSRSEMNVSTLELGDSALYLCASSLSRTVNTGELFFGEGSRLTVL.

The rearrangement uses TRBV5-6 and TRBJ2-7, with 12 bases identical to TRBD1. Germline CDR1 and CDR2: SGHDT and YYEEEE. The CDR3 runs to 14 residues. Trimming cost V 3 bases and J 6 bases; bases outside gene matches: 4. CDR3 coding DNA: TGTGCCAGCAGCTGGGGGACAGGGGGCGTCGAGCAGTACTTC. This encodes CASSWGTGGVEQYF. Full variable domain (missing parts from reference TRBV5-6 and TRBJ2-7): DAGVTQSPTHLIKTRGQQVTLRCSPKSGHDTVSWYQQALGQGPQFIFQYYEEEERQRGNFPDRFSGHQFPNYSSELNVNALLLGDSALYLCASSWGTGGVEQYFGPGTRLTVT.

This clone was found a few times. This chain connects TRBV27 to TRBJ1-1; a weak D match, TRBD1 (5 bases). V lost 7 bases and J lost 3, with 18 bases in between. The CDR3 loop spans 15 amino acids. Per the germline V gene, CDR1 is MNHEY and CDR2 is SMNVEV (reference sequence). The CDR3 DNA follows: TGTGCCAGCACCCCCGCCCCCTACAGGTACACTGAAGCTTTCTTT. This sequence encodes CASTPAPYRYTEAFF.

The chain recombines TRBV19 with TRBJ2-7; TRBD1 aligns across 10 bases. The J segment lost 6 bases and the V segment lost 6 bases, leaving 5 bases of the junction unmatched. The length of the CDR3 is 13 residues. Germline CDR1 reads LNHDA; CDR2 reads SQIVND (reference sequence). The CDR3 DNA sequence: TGTGCCAGTAGCTGGGGACAGGGGCTCGAGCAGTACTTC. The encoded protein is CASSWGQGLEQYF.

The chain is built from TRBV7-9 and TRBJ2-7; 7 nucleotides agree with TRBD1. The CDR3 has 14 residues. Germline-derived CDR1 and CDR2 are SEHNR and FQNEAQ (reference sequence). J was trimmed by 4 bases and V by 6 bases; bases with no gene match: 9. The CDR3 reads CASSHDRAPYEQYF. In DNA, the CDR3 is TGTGCCAGCAGTCACGACAGGGCCCCGTACGAGCAGTACTTC.

This clone was seen just once. The chain carries TRBV7-2 and TRBJ2-2; D is ambiguous. Germline CDR1 reads SGHTA; CDR2 reads FQGNSA. The length of the CDR3 is 15 residues. Trimming stripped 8 bases from V and 0 bases from J, with 13 bases between. Written as DNA, the CDR3 is TGTGCCAGCTTTACCAAGCGACCGAACACCGGGGAGCTGTTTTTT. Amino acid sequence: CASFTKRPNTGELFF.

The chain carries TRBV19 and TRBJ1-2; possibly TRBD1 for D (6 bases). The CDR3 sequence is 16 residues long. V dropped 7 bases and J dropped 4 bases, with 22 bases sitting between them. From germline, CDR1 is LNHDA and CDR2 SQIVND (reference sequence). The CDR3 protein is CASTPRNGGAIYGYTF. CDR3 in DNA: TGTGCCAGTACCCCTAGGAATGGGGGCGCGATCTATGGCTACACCTTC. The whole variable domain, filled in from reference TRBV19 and TRBJ1-2, reads DGGITQSPKYLFRKEGQNVTLSCEQNLNHDAMYWYRQDPGQGLRLIYYSQIVNDFQKGDIAEGYSVSREKKESFPLTVTSAQKNPTAFYLCASTPRNGGAIYGYTFGSGTRLTVV.

The chain uses TRBV19 and TRBJ1-4; no definite D call. The length of the CDR3 is 17 residues. V dropped 1 base and J dropped 0 bases, with 12 bases sitting between them. Per the germline V gene, CDR1 is LNHDA and CDR2 is SQIVND (reference sequence). The CDR3 region has the DNA TGTGCCAGTAGTATAGGCGCTACTACCGCAACTAATGAAAAACTGTTTTTT. As protein: CASSIGATTATNEKLFF.